One sample yielded the 23 T cell receptor beta chains listed below, sequenced in a study of shared clonotypes between healthy human individuals. Profiling relied on immunoSEQ multiplex PCR, and the TCRdb table lists in-frame clones only, not all of them. The repertoire consists of under 1,100,000 clones, with approximately 80% occurring once and the leading ten covering 0.5% to 0.65%. Sequencing was carried out using memory CD4+ T cells from PBMCs. Indicated subset: CD45RA-negative fraction. These receptors all stem from a man aged 18 to 30 in good health. Some clones in this sample may be carry-over from other donors' samples.

The rearrangement joins TRBV19 to TRBJ2-5; D call uncertain. CDR1 LNHDA and CDR2 SQIVND come from the germline V gene (reference sequence). There are 14 residues in the CDR3. The germline V and J ends were trimmed by 3 bases and 2 bases, with 10 bases remaining between them. DNA of the CDR3: TGTGCCAGTAGTATGGCAGGAATACAAGAGACCCAGTACTTC. The encoded protein is CASSMAGIQETQYF.

This rearrangement joins TRBV7-3 to TRBJ1-1, with D perhaps TRBD1 (5 bases). The CDR3 consists of 13 residues. V shed 4 bases and J shed 5 bases, with 11 bases lying between them. Germline V lookup: CDR1 SGHTA, CDR2 FQGTGA. CDR3 coding DNA: TGTGCCAGCAGCTCGACAGCTAAAACTGAAGCTTTCTTT. It specifies CASSSTAKTEAFF.

A word on this clone: With a far larger clone one base away, a read error is the likely cause. J is TRBJ2-2 and V is TRBV28, with 14 bases matching TRBD2. The CDR3 loop spans 18 amino acids. The germline gives CDR1 MDHEN, CDR2 SYDVKM. Trimming took 5 bases from V and 4 from J; bases not matched to a gene: 9. The CDR3 DNA reads as TGTGCCAGCAGTCGGCTGGGACTAGCGGGAGCAGGCACCGGGGAGCTGTTTTTT. Its protein product is CASSRLGLAGAGTGELFF. Filled out from reference TRBV28 and TRBJ2-2, the complete variable domain reads DVKVTQSSRYLVKRTGEKVFLECVQDMDHENMFWYRQDPGLGLRLIYFSYDVKMKEKGDIPEGYSVSREKKERFSLILESASTNQTSMYLCASSRLGLAGAGTGELFFGEGSRLTVL.

This clone was recorded once. The chain couples TRBV5-1 to TRBJ1-1; 7 bases align to TRBD1. The ends lost 4 bases at V and 2 bases at J; junction bases unmatched: 5. The length of the CDR3 is 14 residues. CDR1 is SGHRS and CDR2 is YFSETQ in the germline V gene. The CDR3 reads CASSADRPNTEAFF. In DNA, the CDR3 is TGCGCCAGCAGCGCGGACAGGCCTAACACTGAAGCTTTCTTT.

CDR3 in amino acids: CASSSIETQYF. Here the CDR3 DNA reads TGTGCCAGCAGCTCAATCGAGACCCAGTACTTC. The chain carries TRBV6-6 and TRBJ2-5; no firm D call. The V gene's germline CDR1 is MNHNY and CDR2 SVGAGI (reference sequence). The CDR3 spans 11 residues. Between the trimmed V and J ends, which lost 6 bases and 5 bases, there was a span of 7 bases.

The rearrangement uses TRBV7-2 and TRBJ2-2; perhaps TRBD2 as D (7 bases). CDR3 size: 17 residues. V gave up 5 bases and J gave up 8 bases, with 24 bases separating them. The germline V gene has CDR1 SGHTA and CDR2 FQGNSA. The CDR3 nucleotides read TGTGCCAGCAGCACCAACTCGGGGGGCGCATGGTCGGGGGAGCTGTTTTTT. Protein sequence: CASSTNSGGAWSGELFF.

This chain uses TRBV25-1 with TRBJ2-2; 10 bases are a match to TRBD1. The CDR3 is 18 residues long. Germline V lookup: CDR1 MGHDK, CDR2 SYGVNS. J gave up 1 base and V 1 base, and 6 bases lay outside the gene matches. The DNA of the CDR3 is TGTGCCAGCAGTGAATTTGCAGGGACAGGGGTGAACACCGGGGAGCTGTTTTTT. This sequence encodes CASSEFAGTGVNTGELFF.

The chain is built from TRBV2 and TRBJ1-1; D unclear. CDR3 size: 13 residues. CDR1 and CDR2 from the germline V gene are SNHLY and FYNNEI. V shed 4 bases and J shed 1 base, with 7 bases lying between them. The CDR3 bases are TGTGCCAGCAGTGTTCAGGAGAACACTGAAGCTTTCTTT. Protein product: CASSVQENTEAFF.

The J gene is TRBJ2-3, the V gene TRBV7-2, with D perhaps given as TRBD1 or TRBD2 (5 bases each). V dropped 0 bases and J dropped 3 bases, with 10 bases sitting between them. Germline V gene sequence: CDR1 SGHTA, CDR2 FQGNSA. The CDR3 totals 15 residues. CDR3 amino acids: CASSLAGAGTDTQYF. The CDR3 bases are TGTGCCAGCAGCTTAGCCGGGGCAGGGACAGATACGCAGTATTTT. Combining the CDR3 with reference TRBV7-2 and TRBJ2-3 gives the whole variable domain GAGVSQSPSNKVTEKGKDVELRCDPISGHTALYWYRQSLGQGLEFLIYFQGNSAPDKSGLPSDRFSAERTGGSVSTLTIQRTQQEDSAVYLCASSLAGAGTDTQYFGPGTRLTVL.

V gene TRBV30 combines with J gene TRBJ2-3; D gene ambiguous. The germline V gene encodes CDR1 GTSNPN and CDR2 SVGIG (reference sequence). This CDR3 contains 13 residues. The V and J ends lost 1 base and 6 bases respectively, with 11 bases between them. CDR3 coding DNA: TGTGCCTGGAGTGCGAATTTTGGGGATACGCAGTATTTT. The encoded protein is CAWSANFGDTQYF.

Remarks on this clone: Other DNA sequences within the sample encode an identical CDR3. The rearrangement links TRBV18 to TRBJ1-1; D gene unclear. Germline-derived CDR1 and CDR2 are KGHSH and LQKENI. V lost 1 base and J 3 bases, leaving 6 bases between the germline ends. The CDR3 length is 13 residues. The CDR3 DNA follows: TGTGCCAGCTCACCACAGGGCTACACTGAAGCTTTCTTT. It encodes CASSPQGYTEAFF.

A word on this clone: At one of its ends the junction is not consistent with the germline gene, which may arise from a read error. The rearrangement joins TRBV5-8 to TRBJ2-2, with 13 bases identical to TRBD2. Germline V gene sequence: CDR1 SGHTS, CDR2 YDEGEE. The CDR3 sequence is 18 residues long. In DNA, the CDR3 is TGCGCCAGCAGCCAAGAAATAACTAGCGGGAGGGGGGCGGGGGAGCTGTTTTTT. Translated, it gives CASSQEITSGRGAGELFF.

V is TRBV2 and J is TRBJ2-7; D remains unclear. This CDR3 spans 11 amino acids. V lost 5 bases and J lost 7, with 9 bases in between. Germline values: CDR1 SNHLY, CDR2 FYNNEI. The CDR3 protein is CASSPQEEQYF. In DNA form, the CDR3 reads TGTGCCAGCAGTCCTCAGGAGGAGCAGTACTTC.

Details on this clone: One junction end does not reproduce the germline sequence, and a read error may be involved. The V call is TRBV7-3, the J call TRBJ2-5; TRBD2 agrees at 8 bases. Germline CDR1 SGHTA, CDR2 FQGTGA. This CDR3 has 16 residues. CDR3 sequence: CAGSPAAAGVRETQYF. The CDR3 nucleotides read TGTGCCGGCAGCCCCGCCGCAGCGGGAGTGCGAGAGACCCAGTACTTC.

The rearrangement links TRBV10-3 to TRBJ2-7; either TRBD1 or TRBD2 may supply D (5 bases each). This CDR3 comprises 15 residues. Germline assignment: CDR1 ENHRY and CDR2 SYGVKD. V gave up 8 bases and J gave up 5 bases, with 22 bases separating them. The CDR3 protein is CAIYTRDPAIDEQYF. For the CDR3, the DNA is TGTGCCATCTATACCCGGGACCCAGCGATCGACGAGCAGTACTTC.

This chain uses TRBV20-1 with TRBJ1-1; D not certain. In germline, CDR1 is DFQATT, CDR2 SNEGSKA (reference sequence). The CDR3 length is 11 residues. V was cut by 5 bases and J by 9 bases, with 13 bases left in between. CDR3 protein: CSALNEQKAFF. The DNA of the CDR3 is TGCAGTGCTCTAAACGAACAGAAAGCTTTCTTT.

The V gene is TRBV7-2, the J gene TRBJ1-4, with 7 bases identical to TRBD1. The CDR3 is made up of 17 amino acids. Germline V gene sequence: CDR1 SGHTA, CDR2 FQGNSA. J was trimmed by 2 bases and V by 5 bases; bases with no gene match: 11. As DNA, the CDR3 is TGTGCCAGCAGCGCGCGGACAGGACCTACGACTAATGAAAAACTGTTTTTT. Translation gives CASSARTGPTTNEKLFF.

This chain connects TRBV25-1 to TRBJ2-1; maybe TRBD1 (5 bases). Germline assignment: CDR1 MGHDK and CDR2 SYGVNS. Trimming shortened V by 2 bases and J by 11 bases, and 13 bases separated the two germline ends. This CDR3 spans 13 amino acids. The CDR3 sequence: CASSEGERTKQFF. The CDR3, as DNA: TGTGCCAGCAGTGAAGGTGAGAGGACAAAGCAGTTCTTC.

This chain joins TRBV7-8 and TRBJ2-1; D unresolved. There are 15 residues in the CDR3. Germline CDR1 SGHVS, CDR2 FQNEAQ. V lost 8 bases, J lost 0 bases, and 14 bases lay in between. The CDR3 DNA follows: TGTGCCAGCGGTATAGGCGGTAGCTCCTACAATGAGCAGTTCTTC. It codes for CASGIGGSSYNEQFF.

This clone has only one observation. V usage is TRBV2 and J usage is TRBJ1-1; tentatively, D is TRBD1 (5 bases). The CDR3 runs to 15 residues. Germline V CDR1 and CDR2: SNHLY, FYNNEI. V was cut by 5 bases and J by 0 bases, with 13 bases left in between. CDR3 amino acids: CASSRGGTMNTEAFF. The DNA for the CDR3 is TGTGCCAGCAGTAGGGGCGGGACCATGAACACTGAAGCTTTCTTT.

About this clone: The sample holds other DNA sequences that translate to the same CDR3. The chain links TRBV28 to TRBJ1-2, with D tentatively TRBD1 (5 bases). The CDR3 sequence is 12 residues long. Germline V gene lookup returns CDR1 MDHEN and CDR2 SYDVKM. V was shortened by 6 bases and J by 5 bases, with 10 bases between the two germline ends. The CDR3 DNA is TGTGCCAGCAGCCGAACAGGATATGGCTACACCTTC. This translates into CASSRTGYGYTF.

As regards this clone: At one end the junction does not follow the germline gene, possibly because of a read error. This chain joins TRBV19 and TRBJ2-3, with D possibly TRBD1 on 7 matching bases. Germline CDR1 reads LNHDA; CDR2 reads SQIVND (reference sequence). The length of the CDR3 is 14 residues. Written as DNA, the CDR3 is TGCGCGTCCGAGGTGGCAGGGGGGCCAGATACGCAGTATTTT. Translation: CASEVAGGPDTQYF.

The gene calls are TRBV29-1 and TRBJ2-7, with TRBD2 matching 10 bases. V lost 2 bases to trimming and J lost 12 bases; unmatched junction nucleotides: 13. CDR1 and CDR2 from the germline V gene are SQVTM and ANQGSEA. The CDR3 spans 14 residues. The CDR3 spells CSVEYGLAGDRRYF. CDR3 bases: TGCAGCGTTGAATACGGTCTAGCGGGAGATCGTCGGTACTTC.